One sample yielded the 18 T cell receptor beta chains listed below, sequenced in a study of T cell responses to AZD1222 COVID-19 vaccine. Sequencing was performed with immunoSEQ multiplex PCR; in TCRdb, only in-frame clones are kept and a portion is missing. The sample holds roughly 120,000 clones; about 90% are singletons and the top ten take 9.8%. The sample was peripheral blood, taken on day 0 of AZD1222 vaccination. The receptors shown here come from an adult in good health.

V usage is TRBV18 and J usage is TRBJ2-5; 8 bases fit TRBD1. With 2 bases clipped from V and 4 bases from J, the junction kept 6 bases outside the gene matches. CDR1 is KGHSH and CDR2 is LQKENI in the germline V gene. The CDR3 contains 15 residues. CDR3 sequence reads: CASSPGQGKLETQYF. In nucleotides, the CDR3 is TGTGCCAGCTCACCAGGACAGGGAAAGTTAGAGACCCAGTACTTC.

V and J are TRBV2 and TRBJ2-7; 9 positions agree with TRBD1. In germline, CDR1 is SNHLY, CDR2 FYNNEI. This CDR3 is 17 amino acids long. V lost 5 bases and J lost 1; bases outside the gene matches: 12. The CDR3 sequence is CASSSSRDRVISYEQYF. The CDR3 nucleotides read TGTGCCAGCAGTTCTTCCCGGGACAGGGTTATATCCTACGAGCAGTACTTC.

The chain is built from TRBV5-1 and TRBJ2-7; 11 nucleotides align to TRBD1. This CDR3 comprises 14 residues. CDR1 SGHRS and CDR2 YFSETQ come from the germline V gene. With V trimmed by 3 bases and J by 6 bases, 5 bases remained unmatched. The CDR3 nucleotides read TGCGCCAGCAGCTCCTCCGGGACAGGGGGCGAGCAGTACTTC. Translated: CASSSSGTGGEQYF.

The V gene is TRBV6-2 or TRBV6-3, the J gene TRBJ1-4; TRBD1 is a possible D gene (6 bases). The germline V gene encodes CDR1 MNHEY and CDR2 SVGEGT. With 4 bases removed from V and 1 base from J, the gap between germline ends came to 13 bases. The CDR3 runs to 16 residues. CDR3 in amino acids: CASSSQGAGTNEKLFF. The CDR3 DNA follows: TGTGCCAGCAGTTCACAGGGTGCCGGAACTAATGAAAAACTGTTTTTT.

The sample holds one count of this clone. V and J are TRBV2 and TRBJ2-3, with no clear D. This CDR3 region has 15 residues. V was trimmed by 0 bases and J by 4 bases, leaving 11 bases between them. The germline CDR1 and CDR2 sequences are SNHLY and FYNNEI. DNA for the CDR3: TGTGCCAGCAGTGAAGCGCTTCTCAGCCCAGATACGCAGTATTTT. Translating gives CASSEALLSPDTQYF.

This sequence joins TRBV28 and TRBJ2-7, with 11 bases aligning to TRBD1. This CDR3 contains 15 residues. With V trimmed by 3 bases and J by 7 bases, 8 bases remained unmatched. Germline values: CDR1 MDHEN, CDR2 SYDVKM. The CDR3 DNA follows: TGTGCCAGCAGTTTGAGGGACAGGGGGATAAGGGAGCAGTACTTC. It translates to CASSLRDRGIREQYF.

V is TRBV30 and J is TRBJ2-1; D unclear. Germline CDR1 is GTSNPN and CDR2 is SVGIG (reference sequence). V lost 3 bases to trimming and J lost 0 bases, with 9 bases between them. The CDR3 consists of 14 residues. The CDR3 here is CAWRPKLSYNEQFF. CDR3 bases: TGTGCCTGGAGACCTAAGCTCTCCTACAATGAGCAGTTCTTC.

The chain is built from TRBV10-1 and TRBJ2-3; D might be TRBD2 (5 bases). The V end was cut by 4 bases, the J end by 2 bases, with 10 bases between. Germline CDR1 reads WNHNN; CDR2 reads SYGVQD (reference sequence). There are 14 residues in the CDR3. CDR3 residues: CASSGTGTTDTQYF. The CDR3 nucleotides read TGCGCCAGCAGTGGGACTGGAACCACAGATACGCAGTATTTT.

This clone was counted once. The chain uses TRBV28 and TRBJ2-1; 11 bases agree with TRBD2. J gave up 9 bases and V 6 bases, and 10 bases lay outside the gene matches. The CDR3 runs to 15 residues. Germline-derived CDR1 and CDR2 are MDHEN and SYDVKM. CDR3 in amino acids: CASSSAGLAVVEQFF. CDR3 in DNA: TGTGCCAGCAGCTCAGCGGGACTAGCGGTCGTTGAGCAGTTCTTC.

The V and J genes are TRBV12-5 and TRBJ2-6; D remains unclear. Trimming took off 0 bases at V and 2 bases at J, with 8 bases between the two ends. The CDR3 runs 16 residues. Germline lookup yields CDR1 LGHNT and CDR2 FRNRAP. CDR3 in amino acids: CASGLVFGTGANVLTF. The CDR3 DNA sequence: TGTGCTAGTGGTTTGGTATTTGGAACTGGGGCCAACGTCCTGACTTTC.

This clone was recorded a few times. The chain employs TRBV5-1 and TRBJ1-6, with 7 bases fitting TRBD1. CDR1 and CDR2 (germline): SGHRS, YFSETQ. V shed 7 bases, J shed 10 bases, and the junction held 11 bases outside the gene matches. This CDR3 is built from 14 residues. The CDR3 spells CASRREGAGSPLHF. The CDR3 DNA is TGCGCCAGCCGAAGGGAGGGGGCTGGGTCACCCCTCCACTTT. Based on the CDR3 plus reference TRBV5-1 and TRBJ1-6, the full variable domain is KAGVTQTPRYLIKTRGQQVTLSCSPISGHRSVSWYQQTPGQGLQFLFEYFSETQRNKGNFPGRFSGRQFSNSRSEMNVSTLELGDSALYLCASRREGAGSPLHFGNGTRLTVT.

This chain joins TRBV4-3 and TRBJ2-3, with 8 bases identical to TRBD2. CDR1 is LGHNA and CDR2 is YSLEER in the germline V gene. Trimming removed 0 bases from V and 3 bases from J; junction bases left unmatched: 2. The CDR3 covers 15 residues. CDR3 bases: TGCGCCAGCAGCCAAGATGAGCGGGGGACAGATACGCAGTATTTT. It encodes CASSQDERGTDTQYF.

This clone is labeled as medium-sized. The CDR3 region has the DNA TGTGCCAGCAGTACAGGGGGCAATATCGAGACCCAGTACTTC. As protein: CASSTGGNIETQYF. The rearrangement links TRBV6-2 or TRBV6-3 to TRBJ2-5; 9 nucleotides line up with TRBD1. Germline V lookup: CDR1 MNHEY, CDR2 SVGEGT. The CDR3 loop spans 14 amino acids. The trim removed 5 bases at V and 5 bases at J, leaving 6 bases unmatched.

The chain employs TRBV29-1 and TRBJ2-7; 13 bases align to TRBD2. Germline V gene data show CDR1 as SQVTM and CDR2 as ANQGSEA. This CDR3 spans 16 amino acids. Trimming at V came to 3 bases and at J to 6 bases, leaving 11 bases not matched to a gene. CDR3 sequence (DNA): TGCAGCGTTGAGAGGGGGGGCGGACTAGCGGGAGCCGAGCAGTACTTC. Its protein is CSVERGGGLAGAEQYF.

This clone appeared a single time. The chain's CDR3 is CASSRAGYRVYGYTF. In nucleotides, the CDR3 is TGCGCCAGCAGTCGGGCGGGATACAGGGTCTATGGCTACACCTTC. The chain combines TRBV5-1 with TRBJ1-2, with D possibly matching TRBD1 (6 bases). Trimming shortened V by 5 bases and J by 4 bases, and 18 bases separated the two germline ends. The CDR3 is 15 amino acids. Germline CDR1 and CDR2: SGHRS and YFSETQ.

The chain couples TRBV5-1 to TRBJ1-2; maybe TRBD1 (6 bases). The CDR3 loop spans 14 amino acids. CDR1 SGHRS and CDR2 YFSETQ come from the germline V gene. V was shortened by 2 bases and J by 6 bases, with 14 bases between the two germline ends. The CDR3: CASSFDRGADGYTF. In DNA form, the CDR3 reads TGCGCCAGCAGCTTCGATCGGGGGGCGGATGGCTACACCTTC. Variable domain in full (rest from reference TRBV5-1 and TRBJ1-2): KAGVTQTPRYLIKTRGQQVTLSCSPISGHRSVSWYQQTPGQGLQFLFEYFSETQRNKGNFPGRFSGRQFSNSRSEMNVSTLELGDSALYLCASSFDRGADGYTFGSGTRLTVV.

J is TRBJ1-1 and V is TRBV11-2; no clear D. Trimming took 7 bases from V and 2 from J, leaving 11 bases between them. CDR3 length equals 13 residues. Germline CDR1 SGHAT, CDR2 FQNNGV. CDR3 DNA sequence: TGTGCCAGCAACGGGGTGGCCAACACTGAAGCTTTCTTT. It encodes CASNGVANTEAFF.

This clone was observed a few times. For the CDR3, the DNA is TGTGCCAGCAGCGTCGGGGGGGAAAGCTCCTACGAGCAGTACTTC. Amino acid sequence: CASSVGGESSYEQYF. This sequence joins TRBV9 and TRBJ2-7; 8 positions agree with TRBD2. V trimming: 2 bases; J trimming: 0 bases; junction bases outside the gene matches: 4. This CDR3 contains 15 residues. The V gene's germline CDR1 is SGDLS and CDR2 YYNGEE.